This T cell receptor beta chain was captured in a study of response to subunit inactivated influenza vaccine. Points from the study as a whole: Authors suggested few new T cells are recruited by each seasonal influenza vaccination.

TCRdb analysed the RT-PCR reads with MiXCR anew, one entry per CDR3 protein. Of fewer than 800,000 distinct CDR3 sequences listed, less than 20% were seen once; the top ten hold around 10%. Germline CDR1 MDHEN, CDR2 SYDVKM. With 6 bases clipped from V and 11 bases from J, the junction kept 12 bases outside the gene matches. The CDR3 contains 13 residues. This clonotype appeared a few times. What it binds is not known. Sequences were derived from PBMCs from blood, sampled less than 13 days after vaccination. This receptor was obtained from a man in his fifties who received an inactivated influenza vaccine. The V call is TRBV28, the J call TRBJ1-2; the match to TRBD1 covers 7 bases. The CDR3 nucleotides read TGTGCCAGCAGCTTTGGGGCGGGACAGAGATACACCTTC. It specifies CASSFGAGQRYTF.